This is a list of T cell receptor beta chains from one sample in a study of metastatic and nonmetastatic thyroid tumors. TCRdb re-clonotyped the PCR reads via MiXCR. Of 35,000 to 50,000 clones listed, 20% to 30% are singletons. Sequences were obtained from tumor tissue. The receptors here all came from a female donor with papillary thyroid cancer or a benign thyroid nodule (not recorded which). Some clones in this sample may be carry-over from other donors' samples. The CDR3 runs from the conserved cysteine through the conserved F or W. The D gene is left open where the match is weak. Clone size appears in some rows only: once, few, many, or a class for an expanded clone.

TRBD1	TRBJ2-7	few	TRBV24-1	CATSDSRQGPYEQYF	TGTGCCACCAGTGACTCTAGACAGGGCCCCTACGAGCAGTACTTC
TRBD1	TRBJ1-2	large	TRBV6-1	CASSDRQGGHYGYTF	TGTGCCAGCAGTGACAGACAGGGGGGGCACTATGGCTACACCTTC
-	TRBJ2-2	-	TRBV10-3	CAIREGQRDTWELFF	TGTGCCATCAGGGAAGGACAGCGGGACACCTGGGAGCTTTTTTTT
TRBD2	TRBJ2-5	many	TRBV11-2	CASSLEVVAGGQETQYF	TGTGCCAGCAGCTTAGAAGTGGTAGCGGGAGGGCAAGAGACCCAGTACTTC
-	TRBJ2-3	-	TRBV30	CAWSLGMKQYF	TGTGCCTGGAGTTTGGGTATGAAGCAGTATTTT
-	TRBJ1-1	-	TRBV12-3/TRBV12-4	CASSLAPTGSTEAFF	TGTGCCAGCAGTTTAGCCCCCACGGGGAGCACTGAAGCTTTCTTT
-	TRBJ2-2	many	TRBV4-3	CASSQVPAVQTGELFF	TGCGCCAGCAGCCAAGTACCGGCCGTCCAGACCGGGGAGCTGTTTTTT
TRBD1	TRBJ1-2	few	TRBV18	CASSPGQGVGYGYTF	TGTGCCAGCTCACCCGGACAGGGTGTCGGGTATGGCTACACCTTC
-	TRBJ1-5	-	TRBV3-1	CASSQDLDQPQHF	TGTGCCAGCAGCCAAGACTTAGATCAGCCCCAGCATTTT
TRBD2	TRBJ2-2	many	TRBV14	CASSQYRSGRATGELFF	TGTGCCAGCAGCCAGTATAGAAGCGGGAGGGCCACCGGGGAGCTGTTTTTT
-	TRBJ2-4	many	TRBV24-1	CATSDPRTTLFAKNIQYF	TGTGCCACCAGTGATCCACGGACAACCCTCTTCGCCAAAAACATTCAGTACTTC
-	TRBJ2-3	-	TRBV24-1	CATSDLESDTQYF	TGTGCCACCAGTGACCTGGAATCCGATACGCAGTATTTT
-	TRBJ2-3	once	TRBV30	CAWSGLVNTDTQYF	TGTGCCTGGAGTGGACTAGTGAATACAGATACGCAGTATTTT
-	TRBJ2-7	few	TRBV29-1	CSVEAGGYEQYF	TGCAGCGTTGAAGCTGGCGGGTACGAGCAGTACTTC
-	TRBJ2-3	-	TRBV19	CASSIGRPPGDTQYF	TGTGCCAGTAGTATCGGCAGGCCCCCAGGAGATACGCAGTATTTT